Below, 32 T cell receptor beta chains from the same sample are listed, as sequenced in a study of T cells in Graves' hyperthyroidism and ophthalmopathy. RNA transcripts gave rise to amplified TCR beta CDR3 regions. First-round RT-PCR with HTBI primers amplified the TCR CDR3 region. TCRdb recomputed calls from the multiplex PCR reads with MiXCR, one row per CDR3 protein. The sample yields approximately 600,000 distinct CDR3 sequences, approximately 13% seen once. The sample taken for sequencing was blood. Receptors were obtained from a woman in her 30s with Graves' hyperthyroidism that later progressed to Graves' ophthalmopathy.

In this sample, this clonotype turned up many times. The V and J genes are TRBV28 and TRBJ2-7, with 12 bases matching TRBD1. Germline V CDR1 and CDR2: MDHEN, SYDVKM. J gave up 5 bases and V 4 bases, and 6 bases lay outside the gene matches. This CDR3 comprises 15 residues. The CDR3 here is CASSSPGQGANEQYF. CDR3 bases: TGTGCCAGCAGTTCGCCGGGACAGGGGGCAAACGAGCAGTACTTC.

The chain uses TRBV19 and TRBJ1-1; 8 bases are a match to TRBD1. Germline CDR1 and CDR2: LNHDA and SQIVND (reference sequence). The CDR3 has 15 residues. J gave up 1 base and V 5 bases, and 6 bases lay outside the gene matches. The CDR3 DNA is TGTGCCAGTAGTTTCGGACAGGGAGAGAACACTGAAGCTTTCTTT. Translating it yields CASSFGQGENTEAFF.

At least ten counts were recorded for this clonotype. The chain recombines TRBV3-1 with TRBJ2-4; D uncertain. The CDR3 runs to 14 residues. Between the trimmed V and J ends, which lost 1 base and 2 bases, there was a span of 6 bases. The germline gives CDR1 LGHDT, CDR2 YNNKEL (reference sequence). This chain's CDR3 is CASSQGPTKNIQYF. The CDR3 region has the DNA TGTGCCAGCAGCCAAGGCCCGACCAAAAACATTCAGTACTTC. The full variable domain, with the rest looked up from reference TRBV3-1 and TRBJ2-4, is DTAVSQTPKYLVTQMGNDKSIKCEQNLGHDTMYWYKQDSKKFLKIMFSYNNKELIINETVPNRFSPKSPDKAHLNLHINSLELGDSAVYFCASSQGPTKNIQYFGAGTRLSVL.

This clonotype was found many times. The CDR3 sequence: CASSYFLPGQGIGRNTEAFF. Written as DNA, the CDR3 is TGTGCCAGCAGTTACTTCCTTCCGGGACAGGGAATTGGGAGGAACACTGAAGCTTTCTTT. This rearrangement joins TRBV6-5 to TRBJ1-1; 9 bases are a match to TRBD1. The CDR3 extends over 20 amino acids. The V gene's germline CDR1 is MNHEY and CDR2 SVGAGI. The V gene end was trimmed by 1 base and the J gene end by 1 base; junction bases not matched to a gene: 16.

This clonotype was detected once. The CDR3 DNA reads TGCAGCGTTATTTTAGCGGGAGCAAACTACGAGCAGTACTTC. Protein sequence: CSVILAGANYEQYF. This sequence joins TRBV29-1 and TRBJ2-7; the match to TRBD2 covers 9 bases. This CDR3 is built from 14 residues. Germline V gene sequence: CDR1 SQVTM, CDR2 ANQGSEA. Trimming removed 5 bases from V and 3 bases from J; junction bases left unmatched: 8.

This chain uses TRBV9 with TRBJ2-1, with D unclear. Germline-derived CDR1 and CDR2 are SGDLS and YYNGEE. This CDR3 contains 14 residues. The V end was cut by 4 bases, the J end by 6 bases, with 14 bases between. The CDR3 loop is CASSPPRSSNEQFF. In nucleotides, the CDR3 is TGTGCCAGCAGCCCCCCCCGGAGTTCCAATGAGCAGTTCTTC. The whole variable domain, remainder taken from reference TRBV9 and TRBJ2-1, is DSGVTQTPKHLITATGQRVTLRCSPRSGDLSVYWYQQSLDQGLQFLIQYYNGEERAKGNILERFSAQQFPDLHSELNLSSLELGDSALYFCASSPPRSSNEQFFGPGTRLTVL.

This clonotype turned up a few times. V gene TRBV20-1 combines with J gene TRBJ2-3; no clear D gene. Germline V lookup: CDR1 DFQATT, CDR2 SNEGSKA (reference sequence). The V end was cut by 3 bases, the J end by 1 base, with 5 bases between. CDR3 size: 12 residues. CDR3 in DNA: TGCAGTGCTAGCCAGGGCACAGATACGCAGTATTTT. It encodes CSASQGTDTQYF.

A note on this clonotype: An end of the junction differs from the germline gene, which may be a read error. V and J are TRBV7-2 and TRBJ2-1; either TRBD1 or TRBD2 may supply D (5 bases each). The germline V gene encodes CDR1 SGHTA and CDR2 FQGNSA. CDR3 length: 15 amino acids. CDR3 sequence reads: CASSVGPFGYNEQSF. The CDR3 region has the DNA TGTGCCAGCAGCGTGGGACCTTTTGGTTACAATGAGCAGTCCTTC.

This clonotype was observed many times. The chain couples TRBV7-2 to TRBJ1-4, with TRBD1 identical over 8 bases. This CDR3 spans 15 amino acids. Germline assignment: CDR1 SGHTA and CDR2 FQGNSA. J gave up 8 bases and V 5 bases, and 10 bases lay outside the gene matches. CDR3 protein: CASSAGQGGGEKLFF. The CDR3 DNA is TGTGCCAGCAGCGCCGGACAGGGCGGAGGAGAAAAACTGTTTTTT.

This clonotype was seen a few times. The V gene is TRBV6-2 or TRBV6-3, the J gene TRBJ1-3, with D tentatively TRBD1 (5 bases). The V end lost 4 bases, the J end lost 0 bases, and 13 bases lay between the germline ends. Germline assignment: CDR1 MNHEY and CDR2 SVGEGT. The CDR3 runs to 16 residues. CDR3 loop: CASSSGHPNSGNTIYF. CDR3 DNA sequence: TGTGCCAGCAGTTCCGGACATCCTAACTCTGGAAACACCATATATTTT.

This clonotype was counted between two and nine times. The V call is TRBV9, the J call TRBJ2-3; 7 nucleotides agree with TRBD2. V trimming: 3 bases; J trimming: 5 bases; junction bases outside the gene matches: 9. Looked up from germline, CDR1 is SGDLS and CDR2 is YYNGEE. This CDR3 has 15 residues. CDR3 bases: TGTGCCAGCAGCGGGGGACTACCCCCAGGAGATACGCAGTATTTT. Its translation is CASSGGLPPGDTQYF.

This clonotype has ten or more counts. This CDR3 is CASSDPGTFSSYEQYF. The CDR3 DNA sequence: TGTGCCAGCAGTGATCCTGGGACTTTCAGCTCCTACGAGCAGTACTTC. The chain carries TRBV6-2 or TRBV6-3 and TRBJ2-7, with D perhaps TRBD2 (6 bases). Germline CDR1 and CDR2: MNHEY and SVGEGT. CDR3 length equals 16 residues. V was shortened by 5 bases and J by 0 bases, with 17 bases between the two germline ends.

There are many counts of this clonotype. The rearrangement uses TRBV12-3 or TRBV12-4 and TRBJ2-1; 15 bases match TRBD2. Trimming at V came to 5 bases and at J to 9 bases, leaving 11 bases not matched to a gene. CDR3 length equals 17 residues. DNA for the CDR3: TGTGCCAGCAGTCCGATAGGACTAGCGGGAGGGCGGGTTGAGCAGTTCTTC. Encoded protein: CASSPIGLAGGRVEQFF.

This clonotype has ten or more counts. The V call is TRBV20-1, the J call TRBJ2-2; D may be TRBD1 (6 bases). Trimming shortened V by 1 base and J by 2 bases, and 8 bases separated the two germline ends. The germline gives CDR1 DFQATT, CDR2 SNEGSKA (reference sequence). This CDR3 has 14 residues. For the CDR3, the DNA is TGCAGTGCTAGAGCCAGGGGAAACACCGGGGAGCTGTTTTTT. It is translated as CSARARGNTGELFF.

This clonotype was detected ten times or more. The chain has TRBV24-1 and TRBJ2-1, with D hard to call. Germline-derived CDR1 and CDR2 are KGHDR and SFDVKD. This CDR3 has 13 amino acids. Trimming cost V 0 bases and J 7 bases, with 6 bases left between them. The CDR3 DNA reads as TGTGCCACCAGTGATTTGTCTCGGAATGAGCAGTTCTTC. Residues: CATSDLSRNEQFF.

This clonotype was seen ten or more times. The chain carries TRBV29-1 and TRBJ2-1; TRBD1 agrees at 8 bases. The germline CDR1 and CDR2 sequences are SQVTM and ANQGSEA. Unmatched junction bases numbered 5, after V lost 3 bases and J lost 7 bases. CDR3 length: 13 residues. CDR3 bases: TGCAGCGTTGAGGGACAGGTATTGAATGAGCAGTTCTTC. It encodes CSVEGQVLNEQFF.

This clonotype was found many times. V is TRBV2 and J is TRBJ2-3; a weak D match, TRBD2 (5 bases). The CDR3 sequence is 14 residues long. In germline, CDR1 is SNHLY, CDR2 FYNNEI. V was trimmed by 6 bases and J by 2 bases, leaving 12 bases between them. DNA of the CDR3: TGTGCCAGCAGCCTGACTACCCCCACAGATACGCAGTATTTT. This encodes CASSLTTPTDTQYF.

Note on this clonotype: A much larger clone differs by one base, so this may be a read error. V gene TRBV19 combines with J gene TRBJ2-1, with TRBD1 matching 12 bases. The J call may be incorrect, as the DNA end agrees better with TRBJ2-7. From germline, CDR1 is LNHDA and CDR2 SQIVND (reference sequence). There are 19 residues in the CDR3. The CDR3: CASSTPGQGASLFWNEQYF. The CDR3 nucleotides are TGTGCCAGTAGTACTCCGGGACAGGGGGCTTCCCTTTTCTGGAATGAGCAGTACTTC.

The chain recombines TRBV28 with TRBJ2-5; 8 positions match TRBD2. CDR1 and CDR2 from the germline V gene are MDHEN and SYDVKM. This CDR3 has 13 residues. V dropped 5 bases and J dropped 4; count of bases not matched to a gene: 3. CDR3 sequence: CASSTTSVETQYF. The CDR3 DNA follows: TGTGCCAGCAGTACGACTAGCGTAGAGACCCAGTACTTC.

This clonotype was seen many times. CDR3 in amino acids: CSAPLEPRLAANEQFF. Here the CDR3 DNA reads TGCAGTGCTCCCCTCGAACCCCGACTAGCGGCGAATGAGCAGTTCTTC. This chain connects TRBV20-1 to TRBJ2-1; 9 bases align to TRBD2. The CDR3 sequence is 16 residues long. The germline gives CDR1 DFQATT, CDR2 SNEGSKA (reference sequence). The J segment lost 7 bases and the V segment lost 5 bases, leaving 15 bases of the junction unmatched.

The CDR3 sequence is CASSRDSQDTQYF. CDR3 DNA: TGTGCCAGCAGTCGGGACAGCCAGGATACGCAGTATTTT. This sequence joins TRBV2 and TRBJ2-3, with 7 bases fitting TRBD1. The germline V gene has CDR1 SNHLY and CDR2 FYNNEI. The CDR3 spans 13 residues. Trimming at V came to 5 bases and at J to 6 bases, leaving 5 bases not matched to a gene.

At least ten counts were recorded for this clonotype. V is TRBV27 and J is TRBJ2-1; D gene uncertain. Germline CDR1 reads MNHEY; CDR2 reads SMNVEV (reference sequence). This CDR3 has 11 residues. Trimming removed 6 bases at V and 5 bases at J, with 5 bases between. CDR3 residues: CASSSDNEQFF. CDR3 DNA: TGTGCCAGCAGCTCAGACAATGAGCAGTTCTTC.

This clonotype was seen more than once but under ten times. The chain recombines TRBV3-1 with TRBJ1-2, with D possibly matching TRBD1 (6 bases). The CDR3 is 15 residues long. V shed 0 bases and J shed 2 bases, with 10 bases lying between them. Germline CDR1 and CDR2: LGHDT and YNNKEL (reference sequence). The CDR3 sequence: CASSQDGGLNYGYTF. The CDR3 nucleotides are TGTGCCAGCAGCCAAGATGGGGGGCTCAACTATGGCTACACCTTC.

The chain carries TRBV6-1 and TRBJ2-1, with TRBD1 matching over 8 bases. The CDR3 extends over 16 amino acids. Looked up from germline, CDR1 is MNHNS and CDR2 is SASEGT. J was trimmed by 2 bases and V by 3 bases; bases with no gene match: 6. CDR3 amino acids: CASSEKQGGPYNEQFF. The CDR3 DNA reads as TGTGCCAGCAGTGAGAAACAGGGGGGTCCCTACAATGAGCAGTTCTTC.

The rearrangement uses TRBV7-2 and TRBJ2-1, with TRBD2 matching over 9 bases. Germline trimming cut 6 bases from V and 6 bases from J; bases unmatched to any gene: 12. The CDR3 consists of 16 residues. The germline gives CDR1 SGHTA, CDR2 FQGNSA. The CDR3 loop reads CASRGGGLAGPNEQFF. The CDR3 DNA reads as TGTGCCAGCAGGGGAGGCGGGCTAGCGGGACCCAATGAGCAGTTCTTC.

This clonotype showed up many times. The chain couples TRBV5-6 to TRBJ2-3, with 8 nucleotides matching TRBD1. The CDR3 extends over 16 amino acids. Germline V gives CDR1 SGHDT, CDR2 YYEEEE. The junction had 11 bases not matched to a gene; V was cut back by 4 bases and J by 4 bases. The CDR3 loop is CASSRPTGGGSDTQYF. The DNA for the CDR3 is TGTGCCAGCAGCAGACCCACAGGGGGTGGTTCAGATACGCAGTATTTT.

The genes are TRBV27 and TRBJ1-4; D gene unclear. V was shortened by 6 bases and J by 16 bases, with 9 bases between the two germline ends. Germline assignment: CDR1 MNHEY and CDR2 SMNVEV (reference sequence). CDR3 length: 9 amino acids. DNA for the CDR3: TGTGCCAGCAGCCTACTGGGGTTTTTT. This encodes CASSLLGFF.

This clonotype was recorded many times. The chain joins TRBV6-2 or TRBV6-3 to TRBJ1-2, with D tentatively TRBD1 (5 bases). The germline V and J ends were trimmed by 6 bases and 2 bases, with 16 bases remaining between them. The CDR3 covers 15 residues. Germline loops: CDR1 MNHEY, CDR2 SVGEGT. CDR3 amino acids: CASRGSRDINYGYTF. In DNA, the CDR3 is TGTGCCAGCAGAGGGTCCAGGGATATAAACTATGGCTACACCTTC.

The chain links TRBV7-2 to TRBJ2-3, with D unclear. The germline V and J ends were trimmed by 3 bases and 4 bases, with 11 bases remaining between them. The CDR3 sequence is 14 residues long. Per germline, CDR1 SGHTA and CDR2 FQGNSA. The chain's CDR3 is CASSFNGLSDTQYF. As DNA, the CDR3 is TGTGCCAGCAGCTTTAATGGGTTGTCAGATACGCAGTATTTT.

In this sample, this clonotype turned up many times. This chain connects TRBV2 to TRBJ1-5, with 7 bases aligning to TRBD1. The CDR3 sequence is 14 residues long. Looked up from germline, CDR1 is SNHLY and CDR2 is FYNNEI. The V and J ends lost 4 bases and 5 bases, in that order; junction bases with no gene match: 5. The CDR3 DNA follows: TGTGCCAGCAGTGGTCTAGGGGGCGATCAGCCCCAGCATTTT. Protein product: CASSGLGGDQPQHF. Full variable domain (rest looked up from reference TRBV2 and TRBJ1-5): EPEVTQTPSHQVTQMGQEVILRCVPISNHLYFYWYRQILGQKVEFLVSFYNNEISEKSEIFDDQFSVERPDGSNFTLKIRSTKLEDSAMYFCASSGLGGDQPQHFGDGTRLSIL.

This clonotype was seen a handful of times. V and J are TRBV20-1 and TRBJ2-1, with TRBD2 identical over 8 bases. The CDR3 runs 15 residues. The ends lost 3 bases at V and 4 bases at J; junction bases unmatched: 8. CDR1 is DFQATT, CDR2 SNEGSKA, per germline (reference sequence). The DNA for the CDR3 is TGCAGTGCTAGCCCCCCGGGACTAGGTTACAATGAGCAGTTCTTC. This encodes CSASPPGLGYNEQFF.

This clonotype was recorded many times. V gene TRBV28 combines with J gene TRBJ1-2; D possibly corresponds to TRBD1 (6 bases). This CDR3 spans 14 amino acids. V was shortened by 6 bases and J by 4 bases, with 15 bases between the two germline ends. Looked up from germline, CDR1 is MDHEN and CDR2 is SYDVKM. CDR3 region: CASSLGQVTYGYTF. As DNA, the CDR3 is TGTGCCAGCAGCCTGGGACAAGTGACCTATGGCTACACCTTC.